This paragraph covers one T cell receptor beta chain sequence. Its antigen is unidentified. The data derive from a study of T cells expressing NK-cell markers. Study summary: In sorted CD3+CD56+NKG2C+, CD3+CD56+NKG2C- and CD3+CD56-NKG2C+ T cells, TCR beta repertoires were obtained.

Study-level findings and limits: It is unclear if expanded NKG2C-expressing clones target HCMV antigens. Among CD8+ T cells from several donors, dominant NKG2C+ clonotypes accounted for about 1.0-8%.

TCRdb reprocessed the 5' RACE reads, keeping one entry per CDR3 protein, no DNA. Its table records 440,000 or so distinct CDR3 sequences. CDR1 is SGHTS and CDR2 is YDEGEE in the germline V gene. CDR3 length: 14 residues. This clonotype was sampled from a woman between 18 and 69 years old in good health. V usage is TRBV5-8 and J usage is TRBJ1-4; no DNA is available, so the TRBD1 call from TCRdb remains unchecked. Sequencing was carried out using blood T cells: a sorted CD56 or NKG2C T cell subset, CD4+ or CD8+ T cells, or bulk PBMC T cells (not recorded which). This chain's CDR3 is CASRQTGRSEKLFF. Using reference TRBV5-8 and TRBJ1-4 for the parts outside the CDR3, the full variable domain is EAGVTQSPTHLIKTRGQQATLRCSPISGHTSVYWYQQALGLGLQFLLWYDEGEERNRGNFPPRFSGRQFPNYSSELNVNALELEDSALYLCASRQTGRSEKLFFGSGTQLSVL.